The T cell receptor (beta chain) described here comes from a study of CD8 T cells in ankylosing spondylitis. V gave up 5 bases and J gave up 3 bases, with 16 bases separating them. CDR3 length: 16 residues. Germline V lookup: CDR1 SEHNR, CDR2 FQNEAQ (reference sequence). Ten or more counts support this clonotype. TCRdb ran MiXCR on the 5' RACE reads and lists one entry per CDR3 protein. The table includes about 310,000 distinct CDR3 sequences, around 21% detected once. This chain connects TRBV7-9 to TRBJ2-2; tentatively, D is TRBD1 or TRBD2 (6 bases each). Source material: blood, either unsorted or a sorted T cell fraction (not recorded which). The receptor's source is a female donor with ankylosing spondylitis or in good health (not recorded which). The DNA of the CDR3 is TGTGCCAGCAGCCTTCCGGGGGCCCCAGACACCGGGGAGCTGTTTTTT. Translated, it gives CASSLPGAPDTGELFF. Full variable domain (outside the CDR3, taken from reference TRBV7-9 and TRBJ2-2): DTGVSQNPRHKITKRGQNVTFRCDPISEHNRLYWYRQTLGQGPEFLTYFQNEAQLEKSRLLSDRFSAERPKGSFSTLEIQRTEQGDSAMYLCASSLPGAPDTGELFFGEGSRLTVL.